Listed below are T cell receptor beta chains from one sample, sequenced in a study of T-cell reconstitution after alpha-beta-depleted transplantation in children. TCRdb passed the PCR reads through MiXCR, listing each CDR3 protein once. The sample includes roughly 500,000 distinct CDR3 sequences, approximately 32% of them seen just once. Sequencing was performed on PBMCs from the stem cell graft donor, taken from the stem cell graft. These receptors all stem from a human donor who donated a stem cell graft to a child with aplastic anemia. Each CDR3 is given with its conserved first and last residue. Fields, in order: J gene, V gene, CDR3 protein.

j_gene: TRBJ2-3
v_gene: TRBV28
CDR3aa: CASLKTVLPSDTQYF

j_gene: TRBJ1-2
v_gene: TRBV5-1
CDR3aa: CASSSMSGNIYGYTF

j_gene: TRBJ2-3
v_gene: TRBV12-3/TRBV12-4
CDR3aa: CASSPRETTDTQYF

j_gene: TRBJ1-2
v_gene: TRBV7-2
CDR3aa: CASGQDRGYGYTF

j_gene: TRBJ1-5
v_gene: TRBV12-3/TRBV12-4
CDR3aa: CASSLDRGWGQPQHF

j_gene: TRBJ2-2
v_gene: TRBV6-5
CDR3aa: CASHTMTGELFF

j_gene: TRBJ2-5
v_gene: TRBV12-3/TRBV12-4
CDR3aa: CASRSGLAAPETQYF

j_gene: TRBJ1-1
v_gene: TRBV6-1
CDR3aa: CASSEASTGLRTEAFF

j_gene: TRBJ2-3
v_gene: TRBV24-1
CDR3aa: CATSDFLGTDTQYF

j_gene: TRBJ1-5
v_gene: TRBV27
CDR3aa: CASRGGQHSNQPQHF

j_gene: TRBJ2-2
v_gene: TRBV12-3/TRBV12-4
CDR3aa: CASNAGGRVGGELFF

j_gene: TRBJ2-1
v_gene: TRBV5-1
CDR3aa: CASSPGLAGTYNEQFF

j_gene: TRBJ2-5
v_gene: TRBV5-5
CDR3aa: CASSQKITGLRQETQYF

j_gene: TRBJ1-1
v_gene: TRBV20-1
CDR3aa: CSARAPGFTEAFF

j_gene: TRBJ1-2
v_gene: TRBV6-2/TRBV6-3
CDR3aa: CASRRTGQGYGYTF

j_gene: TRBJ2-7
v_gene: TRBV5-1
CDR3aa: CASRVDHGDYEQYF

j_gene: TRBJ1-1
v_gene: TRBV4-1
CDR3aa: CASSRESNRGRYTEAFF

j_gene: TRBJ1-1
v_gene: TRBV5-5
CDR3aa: CASSLVVLGPAEAFF

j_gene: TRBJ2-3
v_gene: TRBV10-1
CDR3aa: CASSESASGSSTDTQYF

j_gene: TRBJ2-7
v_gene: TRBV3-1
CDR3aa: CASQGPSSYEQYF

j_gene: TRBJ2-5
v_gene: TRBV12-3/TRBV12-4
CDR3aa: CASSLWTETQYF

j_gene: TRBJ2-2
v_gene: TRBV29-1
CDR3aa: CSVEGAAGNSGELFF

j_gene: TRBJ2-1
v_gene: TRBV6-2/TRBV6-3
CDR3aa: CASREPTGKYNEQFF

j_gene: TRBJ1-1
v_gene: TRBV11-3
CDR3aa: CASRLSGAEDTEAFF

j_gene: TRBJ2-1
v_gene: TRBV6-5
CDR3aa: CASSNDVSSYNEQFF

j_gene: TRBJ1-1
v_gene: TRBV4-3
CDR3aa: CASSQASHGDLNTEAFF

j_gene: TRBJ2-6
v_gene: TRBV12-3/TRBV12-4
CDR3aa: CASSSSGPTGANVLTF

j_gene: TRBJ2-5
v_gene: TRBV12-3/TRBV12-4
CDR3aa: CASSLALPETQYF

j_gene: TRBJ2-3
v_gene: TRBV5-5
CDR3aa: CASSTSAGLAGTDTQYF

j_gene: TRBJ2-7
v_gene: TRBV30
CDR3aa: CAWSRDTDEQYF

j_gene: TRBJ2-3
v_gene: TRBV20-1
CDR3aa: CSARDGRRIAGDTQYF

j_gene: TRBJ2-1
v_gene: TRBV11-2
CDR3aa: CASRRAGDQASHNEQFF

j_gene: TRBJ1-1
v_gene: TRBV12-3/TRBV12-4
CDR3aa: CASSSGDWVTEAFF

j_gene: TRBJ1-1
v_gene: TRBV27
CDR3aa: CASSHRTGNTEAFF

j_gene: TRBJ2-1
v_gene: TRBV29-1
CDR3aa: CSVVGEGGTNTYNEQFF

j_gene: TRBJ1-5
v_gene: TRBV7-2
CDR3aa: CASSPGGTGGGNQPQHF

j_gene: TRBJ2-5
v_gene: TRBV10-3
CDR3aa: CASSGGRGHETQYF

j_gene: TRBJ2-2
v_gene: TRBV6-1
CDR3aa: CASNKLAAVNTGELFF

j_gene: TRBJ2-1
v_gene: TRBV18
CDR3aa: CASSLGQGGNEQFF

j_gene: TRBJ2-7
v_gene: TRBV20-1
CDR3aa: CSAGAGLAAYEQYF

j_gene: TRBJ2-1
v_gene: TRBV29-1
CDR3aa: CSVDTYNEQFF

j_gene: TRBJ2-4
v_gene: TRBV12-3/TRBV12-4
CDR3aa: CASSPRGQGKNIQYF

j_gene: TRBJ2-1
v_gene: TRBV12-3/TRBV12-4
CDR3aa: CASSPTRGDEQFF

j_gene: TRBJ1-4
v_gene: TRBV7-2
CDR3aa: CASSLVQGPPEKLFF

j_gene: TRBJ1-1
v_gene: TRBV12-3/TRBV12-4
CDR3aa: CASSFGGKENTEAFF

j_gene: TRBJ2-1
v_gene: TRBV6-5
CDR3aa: CASSSTVMHNEQFF

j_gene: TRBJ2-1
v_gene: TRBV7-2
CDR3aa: CASSLLSGGRPYNEQFF

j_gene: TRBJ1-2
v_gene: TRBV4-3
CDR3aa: CASSQISGTDHYGYTF

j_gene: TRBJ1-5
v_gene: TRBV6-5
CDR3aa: CASLFTLGQGNQPQHF

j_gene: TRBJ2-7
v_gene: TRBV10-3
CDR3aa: CAIRGDRGSIHEQYF

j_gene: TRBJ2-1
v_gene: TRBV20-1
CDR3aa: CSAVTSESDYNEQFF

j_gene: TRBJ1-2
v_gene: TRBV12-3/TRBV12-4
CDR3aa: CASSAGQGMDYGYTF